This TCR beta chain was identified in a study of glioma-infiltrating T cells. Overall study findings and caveats: Non-neoplastic patients had below-expected tissue-blood divergence, while all gliomas exceeded expectation. Tissue and blood shared very few CDR3 sequences.

Note on this clonotype: Antigen unknown.

Using RNA template, CDR3s of TCR alpha and beta were amplified with iRepertoire arm-PCR. Input was roughly 100-450 ng of tissue mRNA or PBMC total RNA. TCRdb itself ran the multiplex PCR reads through MiXCR, one entry per CDR3 protein. The profile shows some 1,500 distinct CDR3 sequences, over 70% of them singletons. The ends lost 7 bases at V and 4 bases at J; junction bases unmatched: 5. Germline lookup yields CDR1 MNHEY and CDR2 SMNVEV (reference sequence). The length of the CDR3 is 13 residues. The chain couples TRBV27 to TRBJ2-5; 8 bases are shared with TRBD1. This clonotype was obtained from a human donor with low-grade glioma or glioblastoma, undergoing nonglioma brain surgery, or in good health (not recorded which). Some clones in this sample may be carry-over from other donors' samples. Material: glioma tissue, nonneoplastic brain tissue, or PBMCs (not recorded which). The CDR3, as DNA: TGTGCCAGCACCCCCCAGGGGGCAGAGACCCAGTACTTC. Amino acids: CASTPQGAETQYF.